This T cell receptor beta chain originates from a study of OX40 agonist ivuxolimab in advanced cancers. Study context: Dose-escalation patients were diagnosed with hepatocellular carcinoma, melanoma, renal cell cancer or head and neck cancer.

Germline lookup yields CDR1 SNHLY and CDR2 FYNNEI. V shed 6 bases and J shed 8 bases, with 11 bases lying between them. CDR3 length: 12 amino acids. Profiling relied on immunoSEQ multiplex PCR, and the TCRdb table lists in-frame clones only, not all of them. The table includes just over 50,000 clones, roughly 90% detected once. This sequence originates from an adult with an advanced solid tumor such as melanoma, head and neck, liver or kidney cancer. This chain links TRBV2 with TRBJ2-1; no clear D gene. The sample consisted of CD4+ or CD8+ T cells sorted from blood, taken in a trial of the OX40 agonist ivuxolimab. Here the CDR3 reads CASSAEWDEQFF. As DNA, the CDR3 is TGTGCCAGCAGCGCGGAATGGGATGAGCAGTTCTTC. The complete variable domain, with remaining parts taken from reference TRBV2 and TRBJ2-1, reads EPEVTQTPSHQVTQMGQEVILRCVPISNHLYFYWYRQILGQKVEFLVSFYNNEISEKSEIFDDQFSVERPDGSNFTLKIRSTKLEDSAMYFCASSAEWDEQFFGPGTRLTVL.